The 23 T cell receptor beta chains given below trace back to one sample, sequenced in a study of T cells in localized non-small cell lung cancer. Generated by immunoSEQ multiplex PCR, the TCRdb table keeps only in-frame clones and is missing some. The data contain about 36,000 clones, 87% of them singletons. The sequencing here drew on peripheral blood, taken before any cancer treatment. The receptors originated from a woman aged 35 to 70 with stage I lung adenocarcinoma.

This clone has a handful of counts. The genes are TRBV2 and TRBJ1-6; D is unclear. Looked up from germline, CDR1 is SNHLY and CDR2 is FYNNEI. The CDR3 runs to 15 residues. Trimming pared 2 bases from V and 11 bases from J, leaving 16 bases between. CDR3 nucleotides: TGTGCCAGCAGTGAACGGGAAGGGAGAAAGACACCCCTCCACTTT. It is translated as CASSEREGRKTPLHF.

The chain is built from TRBV18 and TRBJ2-7; no clear D. The CDR3 spans 14 residues. Trimming took 4 bases from V and 2 from J, leaving 12 bases between them. From germline, CDR1 is KGHSH and CDR2 LQKENI. The CDR3 region has the DNA TGTGCCAGCTCACGCCGGACGGAGCCCTACGAGCAGTACTTC. This translates into CASSRRTEPYEQYF.

This clone appeared once. The V and J genes are TRBV7-2 and TRBJ1-2; weak D call: TRBD1 (6 bases). V lost 5 bases and J lost 6, with 19 bases in between. Germline CDR1 is SGHTA and CDR2 is FQGNSA. The CDR3 runs to 15 residues. The CDR3 here is CASSPAGWGPNGYTF. In DNA, the CDR3 is TGTGCCAGCAGCCCCGCGGGGTGGGGGCCTAATGGCTACACCTTC.

This clone appeared once. The chain recombines TRBV6-6 with TRBJ1-1; D is undetermined. This CDR3 is 15 amino acids long. Germline loops: CDR1 MNHNY, CDR2 SVGAGI (reference sequence). Trimming removed 1 base from V and 2 bases from J, with 11 bases in between. The CDR3 region has the DNA TGTGCCAGCAGTTACTATTCCACTAGAAACACTGAAGCTTTCTTT. This gives the protein CASSYYSTRNTEAFF.

V gene TRBV5-4 combines with J gene TRBJ2-3; 8 nucleotides line up with TRBD2. Germline assignment: CDR1 SGHNT and CDR2 YYREEE (reference sequence). J gave up 4 bases and V 4 bases, and 11 bases lay outside the gene matches. The CDR3 has 16 residues. CDR3 sequence reads: CASSRGGAGSADTQYF. CDR3 in DNA: TGTGCCAGCAGCCGGGGGGGGGCCGGGTCAGCAGATACGCAGTATTTT. Full variable domain (outside the CDR3, taken from reference TRBV5-4 and TRBJ2-3): ETGVTQSPTHLIKTRGQQVTLRCSSQSGHNTVSWYQQALGQGPQFIFQYYREEENGRGNFPPRFSGLQFPNYSSELNVNALELDDSALYLCASSRGGAGSADTQYFGPGTRLTVL.

V gene TRBV30 combines with J gene TRBJ1-6; D possibly corresponds to TRBD1 (5 bases). The CDR3 loop spans 13 amino acids. The germline gives CDR1 GTSNPN, CDR2 SVGIG (reference sequence). Trimming removed 1 base from V and 7 bases from J, with 8 bases in between. In DNA form, the CDR3 reads TGTGCCTGGAGTGCCGACAGAAATTCACCCCTCCACTTT. Encoded protein: CAWSADRNSPLHF.

The V gene is TRBV4-3, the J gene TRBJ2-3, with 11 bases aligning to TRBD2. In germline, CDR1 is LGHNA, CDR2 YSLEER. V gave up 8 bases and J gave up 0 bases; unmatched junction bases: 10. This CDR3 has 17 residues. CDR3 loop: CASLGLADTTSTDTQYF. The CDR3 DNA reads TGCGCCAGCCTGGGACTAGCGGACACGACTAGCACAGATACGCAGTATTTT.

This clone was counted a single time. This chain connects TRBV7-9 to TRBJ2-1, with 10 bases lining up with TRBD2. The CDR3 sequence is 16 residues long. V dropped 0 bases and J dropped 5; count of bases not matched to a gene: 4. Germline CDR1 and CDR2: SEHNR and FQNEAQ (reference sequence). The CDR3 sequence: CASSLALAGTNNEQFF. The CDR3 nucleotides are TGTGCCAGCAGCTTAGCACTAGCGGGGACAAACAATGAGCAGTTCTTC.

The chain combines TRBV5-4 with TRBJ1-1, with D hard to call. This CDR3 contains 13 residues. The germline V gene encodes CDR1 SGHNT and CDR2 YYREEE (reference sequence). The V gene lost 5 bases and the J gene lost 1 base, with 9 bases spanning the gap. The CDR3 spells CASRTRRNTEAFF. The CDR3 DNA is TGTGCCAGCAGGACGAGAAGGAACACTGAAGCTTTCTTT.

This clone appeared a single time. CDR3 coding DNA: TGTGCCAGCAGTTCCCCCCGGGGAAGGGGTGCAGATCAGCCCCAGCATTTT. Residues: CASSSPRGRGADQPQHF. The genes are TRBV28 and TRBJ1-5, with D perhaps matching TRBD1 (5 bases). The length of the CDR3 is 17 residues. The germline V gene has CDR1 MDHEN and CDR2 SYDVKM. Trimming shortened V by 4 bases and J by 5 bases, and 21 bases separated the two germline ends. Using reference TRBV28 and TRBJ1-5 for the parts outside the CDR3, the full variable domain is DVKVTQSSRYLVKRTGEKVFLECVQDMDHENMFWYRQDPGLGLRLIYFSYDVKMKEKGDIPEGYSVSREKKERFSLILESASTNQTSMYLCASSSPRGRGADQPQHFGDGTRLSIL.

In its sample, this clone was seen a few times. The chain joins TRBV7-2 to TRBJ1-1; 10 bases map to TRBD1. This CDR3 is built from 15 residues. Trimming cost V 0 bases and J 6 bases; bases outside gene matches: 4. Germline V gene data show CDR1 as SGHTA and CDR2 as FQGNSA. This chain's CDR3 is CASSLARTGGPEAFF. CDR3 bases: TGTGCCAGCAGCTTAGCCAGGACAGGGGGTCCTGAAGCTTTCTTT.

In its sample, this clone was seen a few times. The chain links TRBV27 to TRBJ1-4, with 7 bases that match TRBD1. CDR1 is MNHEY and CDR2 is SMNVEV in the germline V gene (reference sequence). The CDR3 length is 20 residues. After removal of 4 bases from V and 8 bases from J, the junction contained 25 bases not matched to a gene. As DNA, the CDR3 is TGTGCCAGCAGTTCCCTAGGGGGCTTTTTTAAGACGGCCACAGAGGAAAAACTGTTTTTT. This translates into CASSSLGGFFKTATEEKLFF.

The chain is built from TRBV7-3 and TRBJ2-3; the D is unclear. V lost 1 base, J lost 5 bases, and 7 bases lay in between. Germline V gives CDR1 SGHTA, CDR2 FQGTGA. CDR3 size: 13 residues. The CDR3 DNA follows: TGTGCCAGCAGCTTAAGGTCTCAAGATACGCAGTATTTT. It specifies CASSLRSQDTQYF.

This chain connects TRBV28 to TRBJ2-3, with D possibly matching TRBD1 (6 bases). With 4 bases removed from V and 8 bases from J, the gap between germline ends came to 19 bases. The CDR3 is 15 residues long. Germline loops: CDR1 MDHEN, CDR2 SYDVKM. The CDR3 DNA is TGTGCCAGCAGTTCCCATAGCGCGCAGGGGCGTACGCAGTATTTT. Protein sequence: CASSSHSAQGRTQYF.

The chain carries TRBV2 and TRBJ2-7; the match to TRBD1 covers 9 bases. Germline CDR1 reads SNHLY; CDR2 reads FYNNEI. V lost 2 bases and J lost 3; bases outside the gene matches: 2. This CDR3 has 14 amino acids. DNA of the CDR3: TGTGCCAGCAGTGAACAGGGACAGGGCTACGAGCAGTACTTC. This gives the protein CASSEQGQGYEQYF.

CDR3 bases: TGTGCCAGCAGCACGGCGGGGGGGACTGAAGCTTTCTTT. Translation: CASSTAGGTEAFF. The genes are TRBV11-1 and TRBJ1-1, with D perhaps TRBD1 (5 bases). V lost 5 bases, J lost 5 bases, and 12 bases lay in between. The CDR3 loop spans 13 amino acids. Germline V gives CDR1 SGHAT, CDR2 FQDESV (reference sequence).

This clone appeared once. This chain joins TRBV4-3 and TRBJ1-1, with 8 bases fitting TRBD1. The CDR3 is 19 residues long. Germline assignment: CDR1 LGHNA and CDR2 YSLEER. Trimming cost V 0 bases and J 4 bases; bases outside gene matches: 16. This CDR3 is CASSQETITGGAVGTEAFF. DNA of the CDR3: TGCGCCAGCAGCCAAGAGACTATCACAGGGGGGGCGGTGGGCACTGAAGCTTTCTTT.

This sequence joins TRBV5-1 and TRBJ2-7; TRBD2 might be the D (6 bases). CDR1 SGHRS and CDR2 YFSETQ come from the germline V gene. V was clipped by 7 bases and J by 5 bases, with 13 bases between them. The CDR3 loop spans 12 amino acids. DNA of the CDR3: TGCGCCAGCGGGCGGGGTGGCCACGAGCAGTACTTC. It specifies CASGRGGHEQYF.

The chain carries TRBV4-3 and TRBJ1-2; TRBD1 is a possible D gene (6 bases). This CDR3 comprises 16 residues. Germline CDR1 and CDR2: LGHNA and YSLEER. Deletions cut 0 bases from V and 5 bases from J, with 16 bases between. The CDR3 spells CASSQDRGHSMYGYTF. CDR3 nucleotides: TGCGCCAGCAGCCAAGATAGGGGACACAGTATGTATGGCTACACCTTC.

This clone was observed a few times. The chain joins TRBV28 to TRBJ2-1; D remains ambiguous. Germline V gene sequence: CDR1 MDHEN, CDR2 SYDVKM. The CDR3 sequence is 16 residues long. V was shortened by 2 bases and J by 0 bases, with 11 bases between the two germline ends. The CDR3 reads CASSLGPLSSYNEQFF. The CDR3 nucleotides are TGTGCCAGCAGTTTAGGGCCCCTGAGCTCCTACAATGAGCAGTTCTTC.

The rearrangement joins TRBV27 to TRBJ2-2; 10 bases line up with TRBD2. The germline V gene encodes CDR1 MNHEY and CDR2 SMNVEV (reference sequence). This CDR3 is 17 amino acids long. J lost 3 bases, V lost 3 bases, and 7 bases had no gene match. Written as DNA, the CDR3 is TGTGCCAGCAGTTTCCTAGCGGGGGCCGAATACACCGGGGAGCTGTTTTTT. Protein sequence: CASSFLAGAEYTGELFF.

The genes are TRBV30 and TRBJ1-1; D may be TRBD1 (6 bases). Germline V CDR1 and CDR2: GTSNPN, SVGIG (reference sequence). This CDR3 comprises 17 residues. Trimming shortened V by 1 base and J by 1 base, and 19 bases separated the two germline ends. Written as DNA, the CDR3 is TGTGCCTGGAGTGCTATCTTGGGACAAGATAAGAACACTGAAGCTTTCTTT. Protein: CAWSAILGQDKNTEAFF.

This chain links TRBV6-1 with TRBJ1-1, with 7 bases fitting TRBD1. Trimming at V came to 1 base and at J to 9 bases, leaving 5 bases not matched to a gene. Looked up from germline, CDR1 is MNHNS and CDR2 is SASEGT. This CDR3 has 13 amino acids. CDR3 sequence: CASSEVRQGKAFF. CDR3 nucleotides: TGTGCCAGCAGTGAAGTCCGACAGGGAAAAGCTTTCTTT.